What follows is one T cell receptor (beta chain) and its context. The antigen this receptor binds is unknown. The input lacks base qualities; no much larger clone sits a single base away. This entry is derived from a study of cytomegalovirus exposure and HLA in healthy donors (TCRdb year 2017). A note on the overall study: According to a later analysis, one platform produced both the 110 or so validation repertoires and the 720 or so repertoires of the first cohort. Besides the first cohort of roughly 700 subjects, a separate validation cohort made up of some 110 different subjects was used. The study aimed to test whether cataloging public T cell receptors could reveal signatures of past pathogen exposure. To predict cytomegalovirus infection status, the study brought together high-throughput TCR immunosequencing, statistical association of individual TCRs with disease status, and machine learning. Findings and caveats that apply to the study as a whole: Most TCR sequences were observed very rarely across donors, whereas some public TCRs were present in many individuals. The classifier was reported to diagnose cytomegalovirus status with high specificity and sensitivity in both the original and validation cohorts. A later analysis had no HLA typing for the validation cohort, so co-occurrence there was scored across all 130 or so repertoires. The authors suggested that the approach could potentially be generalized to other disease states and immunological phenotypes. In the study, about 150 TCR beta chains were listed as associated with cytomegalovirus. In vitro tests confirmed that a few of the cytomegalovirus-associated TCR beta chains recognize cytomegalovirus antigens. A later analysis found that TCRs clustered in the first cohort also tended to co-occur in the roughly 120 validation repertoires, with just under 95% of cluster scores above 0.

Donors formed part of the validation cohort, which comprised about 120 subjects and was distinct from the first cohort of under 800 subjects. To prepare the library, the immunoSEQ multiplex PCR assay was applied. The paper's data handling went like this. A statistical classification framework was built for diagnosing cytomegalovirus status from the catalog of TCR beta chain sequences. The source is immuneACCESS, and TCRdb retained only in-frame sequences with V and J called. Part of the clones is not carried over; for the studies checked, unresolved V genes explain less than half of this, and the remainder is unexplained. V and J calls and clone size are those listed in that table; D and trimming were worked out from the DNA. In all, the sample holds 140,000 or so clones, and roughly 90% of those were seen once. Clones ranked in the top ten supply 0.55% to 0.8% of the sample. This TCR was recovered from a man aged 18 to 29 in good health and CMV-seronegative. Sequencing was performed on PBMCs.

For the CDR3, the sequence is CASSLSAGQSNQPQHF. The DNA sequence follows: TGTGCCAGCAGCTTGTCGGCAGGGCAGAGCAATCAGCCCCAGCATTTT. This receptor chain uses TRBV5-6 and TRBJ1-5, with a tentative D gene TRBD1 over 5 matching bases. Taken from cysteine to phenylalanine, the CDR3 has 16 residues. Of all the DNA, just the CDR3 is kept, 48 bases in frame from base 1. Reading the germline V gene gives CDR1 SGHDT and CDR2 YYEEEE. Cut back by 1 base and 1 base, the V and J ends lie 12 bases apart.